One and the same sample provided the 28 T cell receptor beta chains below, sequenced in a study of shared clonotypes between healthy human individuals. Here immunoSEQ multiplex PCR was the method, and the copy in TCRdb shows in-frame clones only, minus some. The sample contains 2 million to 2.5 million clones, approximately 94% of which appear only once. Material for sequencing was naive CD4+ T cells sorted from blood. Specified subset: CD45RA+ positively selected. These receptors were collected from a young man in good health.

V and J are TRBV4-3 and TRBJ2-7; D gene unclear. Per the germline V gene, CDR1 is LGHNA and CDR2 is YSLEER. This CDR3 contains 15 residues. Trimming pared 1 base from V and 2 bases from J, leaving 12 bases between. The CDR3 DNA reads TGCGCCAGCAGCCAAGGGGTAGTGGACCCCTACGAGCAGTACTTC. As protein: CASSQGVVDPYEQYF.

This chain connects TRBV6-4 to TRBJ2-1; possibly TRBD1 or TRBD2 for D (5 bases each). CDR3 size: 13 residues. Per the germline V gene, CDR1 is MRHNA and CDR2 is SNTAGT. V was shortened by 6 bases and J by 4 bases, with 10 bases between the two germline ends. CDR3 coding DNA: TGTGCCAGCAGCAGGGACCGATACAATGAGCAGTTCTTC. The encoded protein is CASSRDRYNEQFF.

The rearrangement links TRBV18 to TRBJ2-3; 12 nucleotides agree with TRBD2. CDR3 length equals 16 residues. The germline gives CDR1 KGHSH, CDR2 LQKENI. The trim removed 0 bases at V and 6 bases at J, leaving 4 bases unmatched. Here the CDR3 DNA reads TGTGCCAGCTCACCACCGGCTAGCGGGAGGGCTGATACGCAGTATTTT. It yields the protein CASSPPASGRADTQYF.

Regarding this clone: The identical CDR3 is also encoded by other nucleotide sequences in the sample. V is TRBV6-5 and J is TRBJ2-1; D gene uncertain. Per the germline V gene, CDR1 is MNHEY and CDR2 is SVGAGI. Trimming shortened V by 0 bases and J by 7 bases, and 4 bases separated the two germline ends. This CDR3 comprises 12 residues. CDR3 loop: CASSYSRNEQFF. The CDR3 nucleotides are TGTGCCAGCAGTTACTCGCGGAATGAGCAGTTCTTC.

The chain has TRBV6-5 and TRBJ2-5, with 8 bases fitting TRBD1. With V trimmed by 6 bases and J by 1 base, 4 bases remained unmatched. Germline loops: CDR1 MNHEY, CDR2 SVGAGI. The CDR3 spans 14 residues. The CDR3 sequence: CASRPRGLQETQYF. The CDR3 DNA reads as TGTGCCAGCAGGCCCAGGGGGCTCCAAGAGACCCAGTACTTC.

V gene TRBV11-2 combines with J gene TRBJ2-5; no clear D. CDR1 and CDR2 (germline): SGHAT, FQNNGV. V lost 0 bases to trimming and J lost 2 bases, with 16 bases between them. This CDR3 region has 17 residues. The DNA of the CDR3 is TGTGCCAGCAGCTTAGATCTATTGGTTGGCGCACAAGAGACCCAGTACTTC. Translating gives CASSLDLLVGAQETQYF.

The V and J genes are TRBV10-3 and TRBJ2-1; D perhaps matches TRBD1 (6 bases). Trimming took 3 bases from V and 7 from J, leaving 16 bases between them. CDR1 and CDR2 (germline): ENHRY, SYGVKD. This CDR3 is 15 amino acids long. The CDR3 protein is CAISDDRFPMNEQFF. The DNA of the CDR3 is TGTGCCATCAGTGACGACAGGTTTCCGATGAATGAGCAGTTCTTC.

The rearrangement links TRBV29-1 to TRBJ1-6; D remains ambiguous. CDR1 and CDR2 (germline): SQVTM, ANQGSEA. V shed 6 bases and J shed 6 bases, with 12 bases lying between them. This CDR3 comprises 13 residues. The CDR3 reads CSVSGGGNSPLHF. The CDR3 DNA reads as TGCAGCGTCTCCGGCGGCGGTAATTCACCCCTCCACTTT. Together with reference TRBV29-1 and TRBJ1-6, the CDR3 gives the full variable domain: SAVISQKPSRDICQRGTSLTIQCQVDSQVTMMFWYRQQPGQSLTLIATANQGSEATYESGFVIDKFPISRPNLTFSTLTVSNMSPEDSSIYLCSVSGGGNSPLHFGNGTRLTVT.

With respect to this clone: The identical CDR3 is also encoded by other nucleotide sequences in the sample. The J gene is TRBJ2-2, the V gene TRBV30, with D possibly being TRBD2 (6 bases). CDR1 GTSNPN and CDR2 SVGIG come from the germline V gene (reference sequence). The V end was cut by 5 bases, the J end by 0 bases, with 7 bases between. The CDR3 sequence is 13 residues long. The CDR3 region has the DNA TGTGCCTGGCGGGAGTCGAACACCGGGGAGCTGTTTTTT. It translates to CAWRESNTGELFF.

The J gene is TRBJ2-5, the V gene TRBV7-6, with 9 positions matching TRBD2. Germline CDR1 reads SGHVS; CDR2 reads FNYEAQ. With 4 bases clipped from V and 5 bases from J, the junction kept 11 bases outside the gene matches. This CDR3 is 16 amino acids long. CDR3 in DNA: TGTGCCAGCAGCTCACCGCTGGCGGGGGGGTCTGAGACCCAGTACTTC. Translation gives CASSSPLAGGSETQYF. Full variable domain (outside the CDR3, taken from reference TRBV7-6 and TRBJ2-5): GAGVSQSPRYKVTKRGQDVALRCDPISGHVSLYWYRQALGQGPEFLTYFNYEAQQDKSGLPNDRFSAERPEGSISTLTIQRTEQRDSAMYRCASSSPLAGGSETQYFGPGTRLLVL.

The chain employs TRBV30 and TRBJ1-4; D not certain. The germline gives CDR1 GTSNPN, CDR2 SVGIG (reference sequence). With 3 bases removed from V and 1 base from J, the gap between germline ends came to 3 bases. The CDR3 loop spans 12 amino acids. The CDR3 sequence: CAWRRTNEKLFF. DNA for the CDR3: TGTGCCTGGAGAAGAACTAATGAAAAACTGTTTTTT.

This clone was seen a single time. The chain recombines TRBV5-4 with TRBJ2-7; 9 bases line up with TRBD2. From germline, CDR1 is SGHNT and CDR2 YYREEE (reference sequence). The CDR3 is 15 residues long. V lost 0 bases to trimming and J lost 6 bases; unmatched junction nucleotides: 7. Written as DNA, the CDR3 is TGTGCCAGCAGCTTGGGGGCGGGAGGGCCAAGCGAGCAGTACTTC. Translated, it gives CASSLGAGGPSEQYF. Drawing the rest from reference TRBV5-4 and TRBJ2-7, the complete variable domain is ETGVTQSPTHLIKTRGQQVTLRCSSQSGHNTVSWYQQALGQGPQFIFQYYREEENGRGNFPPRFSGLQFPNYSSELNVNALELDDSALYLCASSLGAGGPSEQYFGPGTRLTVT.

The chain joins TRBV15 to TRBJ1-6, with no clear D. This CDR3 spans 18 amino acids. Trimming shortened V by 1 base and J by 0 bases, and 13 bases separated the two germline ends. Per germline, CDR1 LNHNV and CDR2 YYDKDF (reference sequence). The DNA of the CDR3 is TGTGCCACCAGCAGAGGGATACAGCCGGGCTCCTATAATTCACCCCTCCACTTT. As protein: CATSRGIQPGSYNSPLHF. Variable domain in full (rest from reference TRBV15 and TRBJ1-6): DAMVIQNPRYQVTQFGKPVTLSCSQTLNHNVMYWYQQKSSQAPKLLFHYYDKDFNNEADTPDNFQSRRPNTSFCFLDIRSPGLGDTAMYLCATSRGIQPGSYNSPLHFGNGTRLTVT.

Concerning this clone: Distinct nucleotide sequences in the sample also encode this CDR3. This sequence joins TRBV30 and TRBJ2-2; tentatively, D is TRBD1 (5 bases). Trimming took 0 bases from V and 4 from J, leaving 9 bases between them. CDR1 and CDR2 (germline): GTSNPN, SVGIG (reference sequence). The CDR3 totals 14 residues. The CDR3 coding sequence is TGTGCCTGGAGTGTACAGGTCGGCACCGGGGAGCTGTTTTTT. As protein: CAWSVQVGTGELFF.

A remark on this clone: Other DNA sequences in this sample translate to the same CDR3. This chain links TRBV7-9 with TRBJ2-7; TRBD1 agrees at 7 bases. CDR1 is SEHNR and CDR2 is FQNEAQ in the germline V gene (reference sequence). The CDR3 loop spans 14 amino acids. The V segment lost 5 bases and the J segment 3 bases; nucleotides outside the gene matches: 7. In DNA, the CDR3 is TGTGCCAGCAGCCCGAGGACAGGCCGCTACGAGCAGTACTTC. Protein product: CASSPRTGRYEQYF.

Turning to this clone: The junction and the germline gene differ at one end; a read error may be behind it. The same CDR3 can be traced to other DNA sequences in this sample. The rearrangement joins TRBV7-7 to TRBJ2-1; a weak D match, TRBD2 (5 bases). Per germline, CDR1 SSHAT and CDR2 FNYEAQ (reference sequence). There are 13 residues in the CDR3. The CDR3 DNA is TGTGCTAGCAGCGTGGACTCGTACAATGAGCAGTTCTTC. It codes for CASSVDSYNEQFF.

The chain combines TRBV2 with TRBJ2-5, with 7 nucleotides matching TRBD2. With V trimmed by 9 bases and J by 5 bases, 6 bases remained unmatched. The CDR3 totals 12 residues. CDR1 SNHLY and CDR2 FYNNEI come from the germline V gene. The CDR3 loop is CASDEGGETQYF. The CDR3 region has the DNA TGTGCCAGTGACGAGGGAGGGGAGACCCAGTACTTC.

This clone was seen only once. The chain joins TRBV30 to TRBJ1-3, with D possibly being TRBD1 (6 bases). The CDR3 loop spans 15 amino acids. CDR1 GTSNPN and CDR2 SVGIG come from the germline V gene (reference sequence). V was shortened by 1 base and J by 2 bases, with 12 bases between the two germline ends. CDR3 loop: CAWSGGRGPGNTIYF. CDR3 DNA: TGTGCCTGGAGTGGGGGCCGGGGGCCTGGAAACACCATATATTTT.

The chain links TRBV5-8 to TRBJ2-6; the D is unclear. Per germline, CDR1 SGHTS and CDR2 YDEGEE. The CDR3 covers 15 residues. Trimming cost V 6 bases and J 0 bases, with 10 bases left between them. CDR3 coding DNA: TGTGCCAGCACCCTACGGGCCTCTGGGGCCAACGTCCTGACTTTC. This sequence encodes CASTLRASGANVLTF.

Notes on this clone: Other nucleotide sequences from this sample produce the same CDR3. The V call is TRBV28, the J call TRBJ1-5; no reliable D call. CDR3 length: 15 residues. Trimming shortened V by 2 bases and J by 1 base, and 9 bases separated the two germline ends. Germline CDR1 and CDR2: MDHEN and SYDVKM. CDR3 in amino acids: CASSLPGTSNQPQHF. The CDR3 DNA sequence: TGTGCCAGCAGTTTACCGGGAACAAGCAATCAGCCCCAGCATTTT.

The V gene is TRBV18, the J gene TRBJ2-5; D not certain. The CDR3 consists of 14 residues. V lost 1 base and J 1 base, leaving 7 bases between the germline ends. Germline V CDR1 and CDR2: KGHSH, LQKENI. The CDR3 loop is CASSPQKGQETQYF. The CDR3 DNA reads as TGTGCCAGCTCACCACAGAAGGGCCAAGAGACCCAGTACTTC.

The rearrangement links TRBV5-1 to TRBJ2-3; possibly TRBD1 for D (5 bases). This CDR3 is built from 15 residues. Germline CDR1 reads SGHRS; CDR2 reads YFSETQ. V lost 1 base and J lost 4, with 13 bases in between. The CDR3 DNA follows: TGCGCCAGCAGCTTGAGCAGGGCCCCGCCAGATACGCAGTATTTT. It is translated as CASSLSRAPPDTQYF.

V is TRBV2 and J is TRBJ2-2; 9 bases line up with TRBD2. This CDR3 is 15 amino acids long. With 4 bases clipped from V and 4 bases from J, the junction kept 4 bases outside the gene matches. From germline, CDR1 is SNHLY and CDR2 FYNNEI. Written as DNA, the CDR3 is TGTGCCAGCAGTGGGGGACTAGCAGCCACCGGGGAGCTGTTTTTT. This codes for CASSGGLAATGELFF.

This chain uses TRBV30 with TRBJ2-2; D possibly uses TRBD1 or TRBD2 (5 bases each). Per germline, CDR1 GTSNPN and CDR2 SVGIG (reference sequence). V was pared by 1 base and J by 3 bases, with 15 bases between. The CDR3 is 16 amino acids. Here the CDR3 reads CAWSGGRQRDTGELFF. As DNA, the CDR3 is TGTGCCTGGAGTGGGGGCCGACAGAGGGACACCGGGGAGCTGTTTTTT.

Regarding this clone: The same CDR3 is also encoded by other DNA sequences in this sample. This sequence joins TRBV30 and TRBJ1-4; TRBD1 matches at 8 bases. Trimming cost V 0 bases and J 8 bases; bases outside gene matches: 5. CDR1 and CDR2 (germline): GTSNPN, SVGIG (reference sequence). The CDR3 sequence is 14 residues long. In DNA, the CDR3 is TGTGCCTGGAGTGTCCAGGGGGCCGGGGAAAAACTGTTTTTT. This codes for CAWSVQGAGEKLFF. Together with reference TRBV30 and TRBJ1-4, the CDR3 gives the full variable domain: SQTIHQWPATLVQPVGSPLSLECTVEGTSNPNLYWYRQAAGRGLQLLFYSVGIGQISSEVPQNLSASRPQDRQFILSSKKLLLSDSGFYLCAWSVQGAGEKLFFGSGTQLSVL.

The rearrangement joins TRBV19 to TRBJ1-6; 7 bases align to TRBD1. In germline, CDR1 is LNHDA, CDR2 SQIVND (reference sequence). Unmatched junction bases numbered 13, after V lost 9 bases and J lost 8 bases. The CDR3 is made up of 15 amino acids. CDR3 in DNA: TGTGCCAGCAGGACCTACAGGGGCGGTGATTCACCCCTCCACTTT. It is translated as CASRTYRGGDSPLHF.

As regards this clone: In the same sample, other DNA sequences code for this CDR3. The CDR3 here is CASSLGQGNEKLFF. DNA for the CDR3: TGCGCCAGCAGCTTGGGACAGGGTAATGAAAAACTGTTTTTT. The genes are TRBV5-1 and TRBJ1-4; the match to TRBD1 covers 7 bases. Per the germline V gene, CDR1 is SGHRS and CDR2 is YFSETQ. V trimming: 0 bases; J trimming: 4 bases; junction bases outside the gene matches: 0. The CDR3 contains 14 residues.

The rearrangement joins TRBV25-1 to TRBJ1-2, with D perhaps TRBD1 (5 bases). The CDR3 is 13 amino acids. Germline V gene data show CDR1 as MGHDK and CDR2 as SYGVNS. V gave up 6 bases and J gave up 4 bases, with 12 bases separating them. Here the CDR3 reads CASRDDSSYGYTF. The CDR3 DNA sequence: TGTGCCAGCAGGGACGACAGCTCCTATGGCTACACCTTC.